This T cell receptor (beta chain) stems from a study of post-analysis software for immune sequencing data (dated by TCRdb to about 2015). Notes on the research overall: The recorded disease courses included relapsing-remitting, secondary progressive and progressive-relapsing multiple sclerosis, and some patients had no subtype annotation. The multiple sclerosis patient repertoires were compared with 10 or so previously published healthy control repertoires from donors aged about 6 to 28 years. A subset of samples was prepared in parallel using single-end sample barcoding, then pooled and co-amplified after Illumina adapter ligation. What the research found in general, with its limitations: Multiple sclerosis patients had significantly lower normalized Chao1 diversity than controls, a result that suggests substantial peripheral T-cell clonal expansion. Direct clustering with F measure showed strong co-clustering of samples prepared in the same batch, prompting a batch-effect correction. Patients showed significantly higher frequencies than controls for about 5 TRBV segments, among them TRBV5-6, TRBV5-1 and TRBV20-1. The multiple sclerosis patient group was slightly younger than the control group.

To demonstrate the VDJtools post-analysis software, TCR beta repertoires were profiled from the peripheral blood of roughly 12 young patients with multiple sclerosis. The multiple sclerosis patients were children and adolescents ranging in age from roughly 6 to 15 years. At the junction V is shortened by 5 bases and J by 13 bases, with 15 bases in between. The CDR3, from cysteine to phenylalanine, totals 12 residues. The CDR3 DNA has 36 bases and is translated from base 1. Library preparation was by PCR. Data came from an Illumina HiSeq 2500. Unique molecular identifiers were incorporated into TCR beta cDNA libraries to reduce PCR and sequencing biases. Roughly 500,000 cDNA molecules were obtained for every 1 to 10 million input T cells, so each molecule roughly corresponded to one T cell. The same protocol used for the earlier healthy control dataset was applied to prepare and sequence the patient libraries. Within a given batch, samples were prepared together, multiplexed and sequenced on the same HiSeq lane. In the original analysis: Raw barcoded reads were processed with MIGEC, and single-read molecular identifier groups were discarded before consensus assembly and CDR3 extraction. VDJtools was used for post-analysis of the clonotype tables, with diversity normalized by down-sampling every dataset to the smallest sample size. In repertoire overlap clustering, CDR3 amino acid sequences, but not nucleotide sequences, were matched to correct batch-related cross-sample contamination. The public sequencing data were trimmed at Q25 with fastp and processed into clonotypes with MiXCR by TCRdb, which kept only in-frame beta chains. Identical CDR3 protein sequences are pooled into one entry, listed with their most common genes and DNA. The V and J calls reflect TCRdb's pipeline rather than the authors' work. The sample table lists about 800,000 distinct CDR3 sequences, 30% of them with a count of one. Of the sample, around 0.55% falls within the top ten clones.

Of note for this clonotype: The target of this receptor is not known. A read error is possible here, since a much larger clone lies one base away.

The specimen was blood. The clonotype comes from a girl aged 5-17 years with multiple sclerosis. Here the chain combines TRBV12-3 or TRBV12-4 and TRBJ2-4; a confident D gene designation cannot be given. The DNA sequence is TGTGCCAGCAGTCCATCCATTTACGTGCAGTACTTC. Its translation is CASSPSIYVQYF.